This passage covers 13 T cell receptor beta chains from one sample sequenced in a study of blood T cell repertoires in COVID-19. Some clones are missing from TCRdb's copy, which holds only in-frame ones; the method was immunoSEQ multiplex PCR. The sample lists fewer than 300,000 clones; approximately 87% were seen once. The material sequenced was peripheral blood. The source of these receptors is a woman aged 30 to 39 with COVID-19, enrolled during active disease.

The V gene is TRBV7-2, the J gene TRBJ1-5; D uncertain. Trimming shortened V by 0 bases and J by 6 bases, and 3 bases separated the two germline ends. The CDR3 consists of 12 residues. Germline CDR1 is SGHTA and CDR2 is FQGNSA. The CDR3 coding sequence is TGTGCCAGCAGCTTAGCCGGTCAGCCCCAGCATTTT. Its translation: CASSLAGQPQHF.

This rearrangement joins TRBV5-1 to TRBJ2-3; 9 bases are shared with TRBD1. Germline CDR1 SGHRS, CDR2 YFSETQ. This CDR3 spans 14 amino acids. V shed 4 bases and J 5 bases; nucleotides not matched to a gene: 5. The DNA for the CDR3 is TGCGCCAGCAGCCAAGGACAGGGGAGAGATACGCAGTATTTT. This translates into CASSQGQGRDTQYF.

V gene TRBV29-1 combines with J gene TRBJ2-7, with 10 bases matching TRBD2. The CDR3 runs to 15 residues. CDR1 is SQVTM, CDR2 ANQGSEA, per germline. The ends lost 4 bases at V and 7 bases at J; junction bases unmatched: 13. The CDR3 nucleotides are TGCAGCGTTGGATCACCTAGCGGGGGACTTATGGAGCAGTACTTC. Translation gives CSVGSPSGGLMEQYF.

This chain uses TRBV10-2 with TRBJ1-2, with 8 bases identical to TRBD1. Germline trimming cut 10 bases from V and 1 base from J; bases unmatched to any gene: 11. The germline gives CDR1 WSHSY, CDR2 SAAADI. This CDR3 region has 15 residues. CDR3 in amino acids: CATRGQGAINYGYTF. In nucleotides, the CDR3 is TGCGCCACCCGCGGACAGGGAGCTATTAACTATGGCTACACCTTC.

The chain uses TRBV24-1 and TRBJ2-1, with 8 bases lining up with TRBD2. Germline assignment: CDR1 KGHDR and CDR2 SFDVKD. CDR3 size: 15 residues. With 1 base clipped from V and 6 bases from J, the junction kept 4 bases outside the gene matches. This CDR3 reads CATSDFTSGGNEQFF. CDR3 DNA: TGTGCCACCAGTGATTTCACTAGCGGAGGCAATGAGCAGTTCTTC.

V usage is TRBV29-1 and J usage is TRBJ1-2, with D possibly matching TRBD1 (5 bases). V dropped 3 bases and J dropped 4 bases, with 9 bases sitting between them. The length of the CDR3 is 12 residues. CDR1 and CDR2 from the germline V gene are SQVTM and ANQGSEA. The CDR3 loop is CSVERQGYGYTF. CDR3 DNA: TGCAGCGTTGAGAGGCAGGGCTATGGCTACACCTTC. Combining the CDR3 with reference TRBV29-1 and TRBJ1-2 gives the whole variable domain SAVISQKPSRDICQRGTSLTIQCQVDSQVTMMFWYRQQPGQSLTLIATANQGSEATYESGFVIDKFPISRPNLTFSTLTVSNMSPEDSSIYLCSVERQGYGYTFGSGTRLTVV.

This chain connects TRBV7-9 to TRBJ1-2, with 8 bases matching TRBD1. Germline CDR1 and CDR2: SEHNR and FQNEAQ (reference sequence). The CDR3 loop spans 14 amino acids. V shed 3 bases, J shed 8 bases, and the junction held 8 bases outside the gene matches. The CDR3 loop is CASSLAGGWEGYTF. DNA of the CDR3: TGTGCCAGCAGCTTGGCAGGGGGCTGGGAGGGCTACACCTTC. Drawing the rest from reference TRBV7-9 and TRBJ1-2, the complete variable domain is DTGVSQNPRHKITKRGQNVTFRCDPISEHNRLYWYRQTLGQGPEFLTYFQNEAQLEKSRLLSDRFSAERPKGSFSTLEIQRTEQGDSAMYLCASSLAGGWEGYTFGSGTRLTVV.

The chain uses TRBV27 and TRBJ1-6; D may be TRBD1 (6 bases). Looked up from germline, CDR1 is MNHEY and CDR2 is SMNVEV (reference sequence). The ends were cut back, 6 bases at V and 9 bases at J, with 24 bases in the middle. CDR3 length equals 17 residues. CDR3 in DNA: TGTGCCAGCAGAACCTCTTTACGCGGACAGCGTGGTTCACCCCTCCACTTT. This codes for CASRTSLRGQRGSPLHF.

This rearrangement joins TRBV3-1 (or the pseudogene TRBV3-2) to TRBJ1-6; possible D gene TRBD1, 6 bases. CDR3 length: 16 residues. Germline V gives CDR1 LGHDT, CDR2 YNNKEL (reference sequence). V shed 2 bases and J shed 10 bases, with 18 bases lying between them. CDR3 bases: TGTGCCAGCAGCCAAAAAGTCGGCGGGGGGCGATCACCCCTCCACTTT. It is translated as CASSQKVGGGRSPLHF.

The rearrangement links TRBV5-1 to TRBJ2-1; D remains ambiguous. V lost 1 base to trimming and J lost 3 bases, with 5 bases between them. Germline loops: CDR1 SGHRS, CDR2 YFSETQ. This CDR3 contains 13 residues. This CDR3 is CASSLNSYNEQFF. DNA for the CDR3: TGCGCCAGCAGCTTGAATAGCTACAATGAGCAGTTCTTC.

The chain carries TRBV6-5 and TRBJ2-7; 14 nucleotides line up with TRBD2. CDR1 is MNHEY, CDR2 SVGAGI, per germline. J gave up 5 bases and V 0 bases, and 3 bases lay outside the gene matches. This CDR3 is 16 amino acids long. In DNA, the CDR3 is TGTGCCAGCAGTTACTCCGGACTAGCGGGGGGCAACGAGCAGTACTTC. As protein: CASSYSGLAGGNEQYF.

The V and J genes are TRBV18 and TRBJ1-2; maybe TRBD1 (6 bases). Germline loops: CDR1 KGHSH, CDR2 LQKENI. V shed 3 bases and J shed 4 bases, with 15 bases lying between them. The CDR3 runs 15 residues. CDR3 sequence reads: CASSPSLQGFYGYTF. The DNA for the CDR3 is TGTGCCAGCTCACCTTCATTACAGGGATTCTATGGCTACACCTTC.

The chain has TRBV28 and TRBJ2-1, with 13 bases identical to TRBD2. Per the germline V gene, CDR1 is MDHEN and CDR2 is SYDVKM. The CDR3 spans 15 residues. With V trimmed by 5 bases and J by 6 bases, 4 bases remained unmatched. The CDR3 protein is CASSAGLAGRNEQFF. As DNA, the CDR3 is TGTGCCAGCAGTGCGGGACTAGCGGGACGCAATGAGCAGTTCTTC.